The 11 T cell receptor beta chains reported below all come from one sample, sequenced in a study of T cells in Graves' hyperthyroidism and ophthalmopathy. From RNA transcripts, TCR beta CDR3 regions were amplified. Carried out on the TCR CDR3, a first-round RT-PCR used the HTBI primer set. TCRdb re-analysed the multiplex PCR reads in MiXCR, keeping a single row per CDR3 protein. The sample records under 400,000 distinct CDR3 sequences, roughly 20% being singletons. Sequenced material: blood. Receptors originate from a woman between 35 and 50 years old with Graves' ophthalmopathy.

In its sample, this clonotype was seen many times. V is TRBV7-6 and J is TRBJ2-7; no clear D. Germline V gives CDR1 SGHVS, CDR2 FNYEAQ. V lost 5 bases and J 1 base, leaving 21 bases between the germline ends. The CDR3 is 17 amino acids. The CDR3 DNA sequence: TGTGCCAGCAGCCTATCCGCAGCCGAGAGCCCATCCTACGAGCAGTACTTC. This codes for CASSLSAAESPSYEQYF.

The gene calls are TRBV7-2 and TRBJ1-3; 9 nucleotides match TRBD1. Germline-derived CDR1 and CDR2 are SGHTA and FQGNSA. The junction had 5 bases not matched to a gene; V was cut back by 5 bases and J by 9 bases. The CDR3 has 13 residues. DNA of the CDR3: TGTGCCAGCAGCCTTGGGACAGGGAGCACCATATATTTT. Translated: CASSLGTGSTIYF.

This clonotype was seen many times. This CDR3 is CASSSSGGGEQYF. CDR3 DNA: TGTGCCAGCAGCTCAAGCGGAGGGGGCGAGCAGTACTTC. The J gene is TRBJ2-7, the V gene TRBV7-8, with D perhaps given as TRBD1 or TRBD2 (6 bases each). The CDR3 is 13 residues long. Trimming pared 4 bases from V and 6 bases from J, leaving 13 bases between. From germline, CDR1 is SGHVS and CDR2 FQNEAQ. Full variable domain (rest looked up from reference TRBV7-8 and TRBJ2-7): GAGVSQSPRYKVAKRGQDVALRCDPISGHVSLFWYQQALGQGPEFLTYFQNEAQLDKSGLPSDRFFAERPEGSVSTLKIQRTQQEDSAVYLCASSSSGGGEQYFGPGTRLTVT.

This clonotype occurred many times. This chain connects TRBV19 to TRBJ1-5; D possibly corresponds to TRBD1 (6 bases). CDR3 length: 15 residues. Germline CDR1 and CDR2: LNHDA and SQIVND (reference sequence). Deletions cut 5 bases from V and 1 base from J, with 12 bases between. CDR3 sequence (DNA): TGTGCCAGTAGTTTTGGGGGCTCGAGCAATCAGCCCCAGCATTTT. It encodes CASSFGGSSNQPQHF.

This clonotype was recorded at least ten times. The chain combines TRBV5-1 with TRBJ2-2, with D uncertain. Trimming left V 1 base short and J 0 bases short, with 7 bases between. The germline gives CDR1 SGHRS, CDR2 YFSETQ. This CDR3 has 15 residues. In DNA, the CDR3 is TGCGCCAGCAGCTTGCGGGCCGCGAACACCGGGGAGCTGTTTTTT. It yields the protein CASSLRAANTGELFF.

At least ten counts were recorded for this clonotype. The V gene is TRBV7-9, the J gene TRBJ2-6; D not resolved. This CDR3 spans 17 amino acids. Germline CDR1 SEHNR, CDR2 FQNEAQ (reference sequence). Trimming pared 1 base from V and 0 bases from J, leaving 10 bases between. The CDR3 region has the DNA TGTGCCAGCAGCTTAGGACCCGCCGGCTCTGGGGCCAACGTCCTGACTTTC. It yields the protein CASSLGPAGSGANVLTF.

This clonotype has ten or more counts. The chain is built from TRBV6-1 and TRBJ1-1; 9 bases are shared with TRBD1. Germline CDR1 is MNHNS and CDR2 is SASEGT. This CDR3 has 16 amino acids. Losses at the gene ends were 6 bases for V and 4 bases for J; bases not matched to a gene: 12. In DNA, the CDR3 is TGTGCCAGCAGACGCAATACAGGACAGGGGCGCACTGAAGCTTTCTTT. Translated: CASRRNTGQGRTEAFF.

The chain recombines TRBV2 with TRBJ2-5; D not certain. V lost 4 bases to trimming and J lost 1 base, with 13 bases between them. Looked up from germline, CDR1 is SNHLY and CDR2 is FYNNEI. The CDR3 loop spans 15 amino acids. In DNA, the CDR3 is TGTGCCAGCAGTGCCGACACTTCGGTCCAAGAGACCCAGTACTTC. This sequence encodes CASSADTSVQETQYF.

This clonotype was seen at least ten times. The chain links TRBV28 to TRBJ2-5; a weak D match, TRBD1 (5 bases). V was shortened by 8 bases and J by 5 bases, with 12 bases between the two germline ends. Per germline, CDR1 MDHEN and CDR2 SYDVKM. CDR3 length: 12 amino acids. This chain's CDR3 is CASRKGVETQYF. The DNA of the CDR3 is TGTGCCAGCCGAAAAGGGGTTGAGACCCAGTACTTC.

The sample holds many counts of this clonotype. This chain uses TRBV5-1 with TRBJ2-7, with a possible D match to TRBD1 (5 bases). The germline CDR1 and CDR2 sequences are SGHRS and YFSETQ. The CDR3 spans 14 residues. Trimming pared 2 bases from V and 6 bases from J, leaving 15 bases between. CDR3: CASSLGAGTGEQYF. The CDR3 nucleotides are TGCGCCAGCAGCTTAGGGGCAGGAACAGGCGAGCAGTACTTC.

This clonotype was picked up many times. This sequence joins TRBV28 and TRBJ2-7; D is possibly TRBD1 or TRBD2 (5 bases each). CDR3 length: 16 amino acids. V lost 5 bases and J 4 bases, leaving 21 bases between the germline ends. Germline CDR1 and CDR2: MDHEN and SYDVKM. The CDR3 region is CASSLGAGTKKYEQYF. The CDR3 bases are TGTGCCAGCAGTCTAGGAGCCGGGACCAAGAAATACGAGCAGTACTTC.